What follows describes a single T cell receptor (beta chain). The sample holds a few counts of this clone. Its antigen has not been determined. It has no much larger one-base neighbor in the sample; base qualities were not kept. A single peripheral blood draw of about 116 mL on average was collected from each donor into heparinised tubes. A BD FACSAria II and a panel including CD45RO, CCR7, CD25, CD127, CD95 and CD27 were used to sort naive, central memory, regulatory and stem cell-like memory CD4+ T cells. Every sorted population had a purity above 95%. PBMCs were separated immediately by Lymphoprep density gradient centrifugation and were stained directly, without being cultured. Samples were stained and sorted in pairs, with one healthy donor and one patient per experiment, so that batch effects were minimized. This specimen comes from a study of beta chain features in type 1 diabetes (dated by TCRdb to the late 2010s). Study-level background: Patients and healthy donors did not differ in mean age, gender distribution, total cell number or subset yield. A total of roughly 100,000,000 sorted cells were examined across all samples, and the number of cells per subset was strongly correlated with RNA yield. In the study, TCRB repertoires of sorted circulating CD4+ T cell subsets from recently diagnosed type 1 diabetes patients were compared with those of matched healthy donors. Regulatory and stem cell-like memory subsets were obtained from only 8 patients and about 8 healthy donors, while naive and central memory subsets were obtained from all 30 or so donors.

Overall results and qualifications from the work: At VDJ recombination sites, patients with type 1 diabetes made fewer insertions and deleted more nucleotides, a pattern implying thymic rearrangement abnormalities. In all four CD4+ subsets, TCRB CDR3 length was moderately but significantly shorter in type 1 diabetes patients. The naive, central memory and regulatory TCRB repertoires appeared to resemble one another more closely among patients than among healthy donors. Only small numbers of individuals were included in the HLA sub-analyses, which left unresolved whether HLA type had any influence on TCRB rearrangement. Shorter templates might have been favored by PCR, but patient and control samples were amplified and corrected together, so both groups would have been affected equally by any skew. Sequencing cDNA rather than genomic DNA could over-represent highly expressing activated cells, although activation and CD3 levels did not differ between groups.

From its cysteine to its phenylalanine, the CDR3 spans 15 amino acids. Here the CDR3 DNA is all that survives: 45 bases in frame from base 1. Per the germline V gene, ENHRY is the CDR1 and SYGVKD is the CDR2. V loses 3 bases, J loses 4 bases, and the germline ends lie 13 bases apart. All of the isolated RNA was reverse transcribed with the High Capacity cDNA Reverse Transcription Kit, so expressed TCRB transcripts were sequenced. Naive, central memory and regulatory T cell samples underwent deep immunoSEQ sequencing, averaging roughly 3.4 million total reads per sample. After sorted cells were lysed in RLT buffer, RNA was extracted with DNase-treated RNeasy Micro or Mini kits, with the choice depending on cell number. To prevent cross-contamination, each cell subset was processed individually, whereas patient and healthy donor samples were processed jointly. The immunoSEQ multiplex PCR was used to amplify TCRB sequences from cDNA, generating 87-bp fragments that spanned the CDR3 region. Sequencing of the amplicons was performed on the Illumina HiSeq platform. The paper's data handling went like this. Synthetic template baselines were used to correct PCR bias computationally, reads within Hamming distance 2 were collapsed together, and singletons that could not be merged were discarded. Reads were aligned against IMGT so that V, D and J genes, CDR3 length and insertions or deletions at six rearrangement sites could be assigned. Within each subset, clonotype counts were normalized to the number of sorted cells before true diversity and Gini coefficients were calculated with the tcR R package. The overlap coefficient, calculated on TCRB nucleotide sequences, was used to quantify repertoire sharing. As a proxy for the pre-selection repertoire, out-of-frame TCRB sequences from naive cells were analyzed. TCRdb retrieved this table from immuneACCESS and kept in-frame rearrangements only. Not all clones are present; in checked studies, unresolved V genes account for under half, and no reason is known for the remainder. V, J and clone size reflect that table, while D and trimming were determined from the DNA. The sample records hundreds of thousands of clones, over 10% of which are singletons. Approximately 0.011% of the sample comes from the top ten.

This TCR came from a woman in her late teens or twenties with type 1 diabetes. Sequenced sample: naive CD4+ T cells from blood. This sample's cell subset or site label indicates: true naive CD4+ T cells. The rearranged segments are TRBV10-3 and TRBJ2-1, with a weak D call of TRBD2 (5 bases match). The sequenced DNA: TGTGCCATCAGTGACCAACGGGGTCGATACAATGAGCAGTTCTTC. It is translated as CAISDQRGRYNEQFF.